These T cell receptor beta chains were read from a single sample in a study of resident and recirculating memory T cells in vitiligo. Clones were sequenced by immunoSEQ multiplex PCR, and TCRdb holds only the in-frame ones, with some missing. The data contain about 76,000 clones, about 91% of them singletons. The sequenced sample was blood. The source of these receptors is a male donor with vitiligo. Each CDR3 is given with its conserved first and last residue. A D gene is named only where the DNA matches it firmly. Expanded clones are given a class, and other clones once, few, many or no size at all.

size	V	J	D	CDR3	DNA
-	TRBV19	TRBJ2-2	-	CASSSVVGVTGELFF	TGTGCCAGTAGTAGTGTAGTGGGAGTGACCGGGGAGCTGTTTTTT
-	TRBV25-1	TRBJ1-6	-	CASQGQFNSPLHF	TGTGCCAGCCAAGGACAGTTTAATTCACCCCTCCACTTT
-	TRBV7-6	TRBJ1-5	-	CASSLEGGNQPQHF	TGTGCCAGCAGCTTAGAGGGAGGGAATCAGCCCCAGCATTTT
-	TRBV29-1	TRBJ1-1	TRBD1	CSTRQGDTEAFF	TGCAGCACCCGACAGGGCGACACTGAAGCTTTCTTT
-	TRBV28	TRBJ1-3	-	CASSTGNTIYF	TGTGCCAGCAGCACTGGAAACACCATATATTTT
-	TRBV7-3	TRBJ2-2	TRBD2	CASSFPSGTGELFF	TGTGCCAGCAGCTTTCCTAGCGGGACCGGGGAGCTGTTTTTT
-	TRBV4-1	TRBJ2-7	TRBD2	CASSQVLAGAYEQYF	TGCGCCAGCAGCCAAGTTCTAGCGGGGGCGTACGAGCAGTACTTC
-	TRBV28	TRBJ1-5	-	CASSLWVVRGRYQPQHF	TGTGCCAGCAGTTTATGGGTAGTACGGGGGAGGTATCAGCCCCAGCATTTT
-	TRBV4-2	TRBJ1-5	TRBD1	CASSHSGTGGYRQHF	TGTGCCAGCAGCCACTCCGGGACAGGGGGTTATCGCCAGCATTTT
-	TRBV5-1	TRBJ1-3	TRBD1	CASSSTGGTGNTIYF	TGCGCCAGCAGCTCTACAGGGGGAACTGGAAACACCATATATTTT
-	TRBV4-1	TRBJ2-1	-	CASSPGAGRDHNEQFF	TGCGCCAGCAGCCCCGGTGCGGGGCGGGACCACAATGAGCAGTTCTTC
-	TRBV2	TRBJ1-1	TRBD1	CASSEFKVQGAFF	TGTGCCAGCAGTGAATTTAAGGTACAGGGGGCTTTCTTT
once	TRBV5-1	TRBJ2-1	TRBD2	CASSWRGTSGYNEQFF	TGCGCCAGCAGCTGGAGGGGGACTAGCGGGTACAATGAGCAGTTCTTC
-	TRBV27	TRBJ2-7	-	CASSLQRGRVGEQYF	TGTGCCAGCAGTTTGCAAAGGGGCCGAGTGGGCGAGCAGTACTTC
-	TRBV13	TRBJ2-5	TRBD2	CASSLGSTSVRETQYF	TGTGCCAGCAGCTTAGGTTCGACTAGCGTTCGGGAGACCCAGTACTTC
-	TRBV7-2	TRBJ2-3	TRBD2	CASSLYGAGDTQYF	TGTGCCAGCAGCTTATACGGAGCGGGGGATACGCAGTATTTT
-	TRBV6-5	TRBJ2-7	-	CASSQQTGFSYEQYF	TGTGCCAGCAGTCAGCAGACAGGATTCTCCTACGAGCAGTACTTC
-	TRBV5-4	TRBJ2-5	-	CASSSQSTALQETQYF	TGTGCCAGCAGCTCCCAATCGACAGCCTTACAAGAGACCCAGTACTTC
-	TRBV7-3	TRBJ1-1	-	CASSLRTERAFF	TGTGCCAGCAGCTTAAGGACAGAGAGGGCTTTCTTT
-	TRBV2	TRBJ2-7	TRBD2	CASRVTSVEQYF	TGTGCCAGCAGAGTGACTAGCGTCGAGCAGTACTTC
-	TRBV6-5	TRBJ1-2	-	CASSPTGISYGYTF	TGTGCCAGCAGCCCCACAGGGATTAGCTATGGCTACACCTTC
medium-sized	TRBV21-1	TRBJ1-1	-	CASSPTGQDIEAFF	TGTGCCAGCAGCCCGACGGGACAGGACATAGAAGCTTTCTTT
-	TRBV28	TRBJ2-7	TRBD1	CASSLPGGAYEQYF	TGTGCCAGCAGTTTGCCAGGGGGCGCGTACGAGCAGTACTTC
-	TRBV6-1	TRBJ1-3	-	CASSSTGNTIYF	TGTGCCAGCAGTTCAACTGGAAACACCATATATTTT
few	TRBV6-5	TRBJ2-7	TRBD2	CASSYTSGSSYEQYF	TGTGCCAGCAGTTACACTAGCGGGAGCTCCTACGAGCAGTACTTC
-	TRBV7-3	TRBJ2-3	-	CASSLQAHPGDTQYF	TGTGCCAGCAGCTTACAGGCACACCCTGGGGATACGCAGTATTTT
-	TRBV7-3	TRBJ2-1	-	CASSSGRGSYNEQFF	TGTGCCAGCAGCTCCGGTCGGGGCTCCTACAATGAGCAGTTCTTC
-	TRBV5-1	TRBJ2-2	TRBD1	CASSLAGAGGNTGELFF	TGCGCCAGCAGCTTGGCCGGCGCAGGGGGGAACACCGGGGAGCTGTTTTTT
once	TRBV28	TRBJ2-7	TRBD2	CASSWGGFPYEQYF	TGTGCCAGCAGTTGGGGGGGTTTCCCCTACGAGCAGTACTTC
-	TRBV18	TRBJ2-5	TRBD1	CASSPTTEVRGETQYF	TGTGCCAGCTCACCTACTACGGAGGTCAGGGGGGAGACCCAGTACTTC
-	TRBV4-1	TRBJ2-1	-	CASSRLPGEGIKFF	TGCGCCAGCAGCCGCCTCCCAGGGGAGGGGATTAAGTTCTTC
few	TRBV28	TRBJ2-1	TRBD1	CASSPHLQGATTYNEQFF	TGTGCCAGCAGTCCTCATTTACAGGGGGCTACAACTTACAATGAGCAGTTCTTC
-	TRBV9	TRBJ2-7	-	CASSVNGHNSYEQYF	TGTGCCAGCAGCGTAAATGGACATAACTCCTACGAGCAGTACTTC
-	TRBV7-2	TRBJ2-7	TRBD2	CASSSGTSPRGGLYEQYF	TGTGCCAGCAGCTCAGGGACTAGCCCAAGAGGAGGGCTATACGAGCAGTACTTC
-	TRBV7-3	TRBJ2-7	-	CASSLTGGEYEQYF	TGTGCCAGCAGCTTAACAGGGGGGGAATACGAGCAGTACTTC
-	TRBV5-4	TRBJ2-7	-	CASSPSDSRGIEQYF	TGTGCCAGCAGCCCATCGGACAGCCGGGGCATCGAGCAGTACTTC
-	TRBV4-2	TRBJ2-7	TRBD2	CASSQAALAGEAYEQYF	TGTGCCAGCAGCCAAGCCGCCCTAGCGGGAGAGGCTTACGAGCAGTACTTC